A single sample is the source of the 31 T cell receptor beta chains below, sequenced in a study of T cells in Graves' hyperthyroidism and ophthalmopathy. The investigators amplified TCR beta CDR3 regions from RNA transcripts. Researchers ran a first-round RT-PCR on the TCR CDR3 using the HTBI primer set. TCRdb re-analysed the multiplex PCR reads in MiXCR, keeping a single row per CDR3 protein. Of 550,000 to 700,000 distinct CDR3 sequences in the sample, about 43% were seen once. Sequencing input: peripheral blood or thyroid tissue (not recorded which). The receptors shown here come from an adult woman with Graves' disease, either hyperthyroidism or ophthalmopathy (not recorded which).

The CDR3 sequence: CATSREVGNTGETQYF. In nucleotides, the CDR3 is TGTGCCACCAGCAGAGAAGTTGGGAACACCGGGGAGACCCAGTACTTC. This sequence joins TRBV15 and TRBJ2-5; unclear D gene. Germline CDR1 is LNHNV and CDR2 is YYDKDF (reference sequence). The CDR3 runs 16 residues. Trimming cost V 0 bases and J 5 bases, with 16 bases left between them.

This clonotype occurred many times. The genes are TRBV7-2 and TRBJ2-5; no clear D. Germline CDR1 and CDR2: SGHTA and FQGNSA. There are 12 residues in the CDR3. V lost 5 bases to trimming and J lost 6 bases, with 10 bases between them. CDR3 bases: TGTGCCAGCAGCGCCCTTATCAAGACCCAGTACTTC. As protein: CASSALIKTQYF.

This clonotype was counted at least ten times. The V gene is TRBV11-2, the J gene TRBJ1-6, with 11 bases aligning to TRBD1. The CDR3 has 15 residues. The germline V gene encodes CDR1 SGHAT and CDR2 FQNNGV. The V segment lost 5 bases and the J segment 10 bases; nucleotides outside the gene matches: 7. CDR3 in amino acids: CASSPRTGGNSPLHF. CDR3 DNA sequence: TGTGCCAGCAGCCCGAGGACAGGGGGCAACTCACCCCTCCACTTT. Full variable domain (missing parts from reference TRBV11-2 and TRBJ1-6): EAGVAQSPRYKIIEKRQSVAFWCNPISGHATLYWYQQILGQGPKLLIQFQNNGVVDDSQLPKDRFSAERLKGVDSTLKIQPAKLEDSAVYLCASSPRTGGNSPLHFGNGTRLTVT.

This clonotype has ten or more counts. The chain links TRBV28 to TRBJ2-7; no firm D call. The germline V gene has CDR1 MDHEN and CDR2 SYDVKM. The V gene lost 6 bases and the J gene lost 10 bases, with 16 bases spanning the gap. The CDR3 contains 12 residues. Here the CDR3 DNA reads TGTGCCAGCAGCCCAGACCTGGCGCGTCAGTACTTC. This gives the protein CASSPDLARQYF.

Many counts were recorded for this clonotype. V usage is TRBV7-3 and J usage is TRBJ1-5; D uncertain. The V end was cut by 4 bases, the J end by 7 bases, with 14 bases between. Germline V gene sequence: CDR1 SGHTA, CDR2 FQGTGA. The length of the CDR3 is 14 residues. The DNA of the CDR3 is TGTGCCAGCAGCTCCCCGGGGTGCGTACAGCCCCAGCATTTT. It codes for CASSSPGCVQPQHF.

V usage is TRBV4-1 and J usage is TRBJ2-7; a weak D match, TRBD2 (6 bases). Germline lookup yields CDR1 MGHRA and CDR2 YSYEKL. This CDR3 has 15 amino acids. Trimming stripped 1 base from V and 7 bases from J, with 17 bases between. The chain's CDR3 is CASSQVSPSAGEQYF. The DNA for the CDR3 is TGCGCCAGCAGCCAAGTAAGCCCATCCGCGGGGGAGCAGTACTTC.

This clonotype was seen at least ten times. CDR3: CASSLRLANYEQYF. The CDR3 DNA reads TGTGCCAGCAGTTTGAGGCTTGCCAACTACGAGCAGTACTTC. The V gene is TRBV12-3 or TRBV12-4, the J gene TRBJ2-7; unclear D gene. The CDR3 is 14 residues long. The V end was cut by 3 bases, the J end by 3 bases, with 12 bases between.

This clonotype showed up many times. CDR3 residues: CASSNRDATSGNTIYF. As DNA, the CDR3 is TGTGCCAGCAGCAATCGGGACGCTACCTCTGGAAACACCATATATTTT. The J gene is TRBJ1-3, the V gene TRBV7-6; D may be TRBD1 (5 bases). This CDR3 is built from 16 residues. Between the trimmed V and J ends, which lost 5 bases and 0 bases, there was a span of 14 bases. Germline values: CDR1 SGHVS, CDR2 FNYEAQ.

In this sample, this clonotype turned up once. This rearrangement joins TRBV29-1 to TRBJ2-2; a weak D match, TRBD2 (7 bases). The V and J ends lost 8 bases and 2 bases respectively, with 12 bases between them. There are 13 residues in the CDR3. CDR1 SQVTM and CDR2 ANQGSEA come from the germline V gene. CDR3 residues: CSLTGGNTGELFF. The CDR3 nucleotides are TGCAGCTTAACGGGGGGCAACACCGGGGAGCTGTTTTTT.

As regards this clonotype: A much larger clone is a single base away; this may be a read error. The chain joins TRBV6-1 to TRBJ1-5, with D maybe TRBD1 (6 bases). Germline V gives CDR1 MNHNS, CDR2 SASEGT. V lost 5 bases, J lost 1 base, and 12 bases lay in between. This CDR3 comprises 15 residues. The CDR3 sequence is CASSHYRASNQPQHF. CDR3 coding DNA: TGTGCCAGCAGTCATTACAGGGCAAGCAATCAGCCCCAGCATTTT.

This clonotype was detected many times. The chain links TRBV7-2 to TRBJ1-2, with a weak D call TRBD1 (6 bases). Germline assignment: CDR1 SGHTA and CDR2 FQGNSA. This CDR3 contains 14 residues. The germline V and J ends were trimmed by 4 bases and 4 bases, with 13 bases remaining between them. CDR3 nucleotide sequence: TGTGCCAGCAGCTCCAGACCACAGGGCTATGGCTACACCTTC. Amino acids: CASSSRPQGYGYTF. Full variable domain (outside the CDR3, taken from reference TRBV7-2 and TRBJ1-2): GAGVSQSPSNKVTEKGKDVELRCDPISGHTALYWYRQSLGQGLEFLIYFQGNSAPDKSGLPSDRFSAERTGGSVSTLTIQRTQQEDSAVYLCASSSRPQGYGYTFGSGTRLTVV.

The rearrangement uses TRBV20-1 and TRBJ2-2, with D maybe TRBD1 (6 bases). CDR1 is DFQATT, CDR2 SNEGSKA, per germline (reference sequence). The CDR3 spans 13 residues. V shed 1 base and J shed 8 bases, with 11 bases lying between them. The CDR3 loop is CSARASGTGELFF. CDR3 in DNA: TGCAGTGCTAGAGCGTCCGGGACAGGGGAGCTGTTTTTT.

The V call is TRBV10-3, the J call TRBJ2-1; D gene unclear. The CDR3 has 12 amino acids. Germline CDR1 is ENHRY and CDR2 is SYGVKD. Trimming removed 1 base at V and 5 bases at J, with 3 bases between. The chain's CDR3 is CAISEFNNEQFF. The CDR3 bases are TGTGCCATCAGTGAGTTCAACAATGAGCAGTTCTTC.

This clonotype has a count of ten or more. The chain is built from TRBV6-1 and TRBJ2-7; D call uncertain. V was clipped by 5 bases and J by 6 bases, with 14 bases between them. Germline V CDR1 and CDR2: MNHNS, SASEGT. The CDR3 runs 13 residues. The CDR3 loop is CASSIDRSGEQYF. CDR3 coding DNA: TGTGCCAGCAGTATTGACCGCTCGGGCGAGCAGTACTTC.

This sequence joins TRBV10-2 and TRBJ1-3; D is ambiguous. The V and J ends lost 1 base and 2 bases respectively, with 9 bases between them. The CDR3 runs to 15 residues. Per the germline V gene, CDR1 is WSHSY and CDR2 is SAAADI. CDR3 DNA sequence: TGCGCCAGCAGTGAGTGGTCAACTGCTGGAAACACCATATATTTT. This translates into CASSEWSTAGNTIYF.

The V call is TRBV20-1, the J call TRBJ2-5; TRBD1 matches 8 bases. With V trimmed by 5 bases and J by 4 bases, 6 bases remained unmatched. This CDR3 has 13 residues. Germline values: CDR1 DFQATT, CDR2 SNEGSKA (reference sequence). CDR3 sequence: CSAARGRSETQYF. As DNA, the CDR3 is TGCAGTGCTGCCAGGGGGCGGTCAGAGACCCAGTACTTC.

In its sample, this clonotype was seen many times. The J gene is TRBJ1-1, the V gene TRBV12-3 or TRBV12-4, with D possibly TRBD1 on 6 matching bases. This CDR3 comprises 14 residues. Trimming stripped 5 bases from V and 0 bases from J, with 10 bases between. The CDR3 bases are TGTGCCAGCAGTAAGACAGGAGTGAACACTGAAGCTTTCTTT. Protein product: CASSKTGVNTEAFF.

On this clonotype: Germline and junction disagree at one end, which may indicate a read error. V and J are TRBV15 and TRBJ1-6; D might be TRBD1 (5 bases). This CDR3 has 15 amino acids. Germline V gene data show CDR1 as LNHNV and CDR2 as YYDKDF (reference sequence). CDR3: CAASSPGPLNSPLHF. The CDR3, as DNA: TGTGCCGCCAGCAGCCCGGGACCGCTAAATTCACCCCTCCACTTT.

In regard to this clonotype: An end of the junction does not agree with germline; a read error may underlie this. V usage is TRBV7-7 and J usage is TRBJ2-5, with 11 bases lining up with TRBD2. The last part of the DNA fits TRBJ2-1 better; the J call may be wrong. The germline V gene has CDR1 SSHAT and CDR2 FNYEAQ (reference sequence). The CDR3 totals 16 residues. CDR3 amino acids: CASSPLASGRKNEQFF. Here the CDR3 DNA reads TGTGCTAGCAGCCCTTTGGCTAGCGGGAGGAAGAATGAGCAGTTCTTC.

The chain employs TRBV7-9 and TRBJ1-2, with D possibly matching TRBD1 (5 bases). This CDR3 has 13 residues. Per germline, CDR1 SEHNR and CDR2 FQNEAQ (reference sequence). Trimming shortened V by 5 bases and J by 7 bases, and 14 bases separated the two germline ends. CDR3 bases: TGTGCCAGCAGCCAAAGGGGTAATTTTGGCTACACCTTC. Its translation is CASSQRGNFGYTF.

There are many counts of this clonotype. The chain has TRBV7-9 and TRBJ2-5, with 8 positions matching TRBD2. After removal of 5 bases from V and 4 bases from J, the junction contained 3 bases not matched to a gene. Germline V CDR1 and CDR2: SEHNR, FQNEAQ (reference sequence). The CDR3 is 13 residues long. The CDR3 loop is CASSAAGGETQYF. The CDR3 DNA follows: TGTGCCAGCAGCGCTGCGGGGGGAGAGACCCAGTACTTC.

The rearrangement joins TRBV20-1 to TRBJ1-5; TRBD1 is a possible D gene (5 bases). V was clipped by 4 bases and J by 11 bases, with 18 bases between them. The CDR3 runs 13 residues. CDR1 and CDR2 from the germline V gene are DFQATT and SNEGSKA (reference sequence). CDR3 sequence: CSANGAAGIAQHF. The CDR3 nucleotides read TGCAGTGCTAACGGGGCAGCGGGGATCGCCCAGCATTTT.

About this clonotype: This may arise from a read error, as a much more abundant clone is one base away. The chain joins TRBV6-5 to TRBJ2-5; D remains ambiguous. Germline CDR1 and CDR2: MNHEY and SVGAGI. The CDR3 is 13 amino acids. CDR3 residues: CASRFGGQETHYF. Written as DNA, the CDR3 is TGTGCCAGCAGGTTTGGCGGCCAAGAGACCCATTACTTC.

This clonotype was counted at least ten times. This chain uses TRBV19 with TRBJ1-6, with 8 bases fitting TRBD1. This CDR3 spans 17 amino acids. Germline V lookup: CDR1 LNHDA, CDR2 SQIVND (reference sequence). V lost 6 bases to trimming and J lost 7 bases; unmatched junction nucleotides: 14. The DNA of the CDR3 is TGTGCCAGTAGCACGCGGGACAGGATCCGACGGAATTCACCCCTCCACTTT. Residues: CASSTRDRIRRNSPLHF.

The sample holds many counts of this clonotype. The chain joins TRBV20-1 to TRBJ1-6; tentative D call: TRBD1 (6 bases). The CDR3 contains 15 residues. Trimming left V 3 bases short and J 10 bases short, with 19 bases between. The germline V gene has CDR1 DFQATT and CDR2 SNEGSKA (reference sequence). For the CDR3, the DNA is TGCAGTGCTAGGGGGGGCGCAGGGGAGTACTCACCCCTCCACTTT. It is translated as CSARGGAGEYSPLHF.

The chain has TRBV11-2 and TRBJ2-3; D could derive from TRBD1 or TRBD2 (5 bases each). CDR3 size: 11 residues. CDR1 SGHAT and CDR2 FQNNGV come from the germline V gene. The V end was cut by 2 bases, the J end by 11 bases, with 8 bases between. DNA of the CDR3: TGTGCCAGCAGCTTAAGCGGACAGCAGTATTTT. Residues: CASSLSGQQYF.

This clonotype was detected ten times or more. V is TRBV24-1 and J is TRBJ2-1; 8 bases line up with TRBD1. This CDR3 spans 12 amino acids. V shed 1 base, J shed 13 bases, and the junction held 2 bases outside the gene matches. CDR1 is KGHDR and CDR2 is SFDVKD in the germline V gene. CDR3 amino acids: CATSDFGQGQFF. CDR3 coding DNA: TGTGCCACCAGTGATTTTGGACAGGGACAGTTCTTC.

The chain links TRBV12-3 or TRBV12-4 to TRBJ2-5, with unresolved D. V lost 4 bases to trimming and J lost 5 bases, with 14 bases between them. The CDR3 is made up of 14 amino acids. This CDR3 reads CASSSPNRWETQYF. The DNA for the CDR3 is TGTGCCAGCAGTTCTCCTAATAGGTGGGAGACCCAGTACTTC.

The J gene is TRBJ1-1, the V gene TRBV2, with 12 positions matching TRBD1. The CDR3 runs to 16 residues. Germline lookup yields CDR1 SNHLY and CDR2 FYNNEI. J gave up 5 bases and V 8 bases, and 12 bases lay outside the gene matches. The CDR3 reads CASVGLAGQGATEAFF. CDR3 nucleotide sequence: TGTGCCAGCGTGGGGCTAGCGGGACAGGGGGCGACTGAAGCTTTCTTT.

The chain is built from TRBV20-1 and TRBJ1-2; D gene unclear. Germline CDR1 reads DFQATT; CDR2 reads SNEGSKA (reference sequence). The CDR3 covers 13 residues. With 3 bases removed from V and 2 bases from J, the gap between germline ends came to 10 bases. The CDR3 region has the DNA TGCAGTGCTAGCGGGCAGCTGAACTATGGCTACACCTTC. Protein: CSASGQLNYGYTF.

This clonotype has ten or more counts. V is TRBV4-2 and J is TRBJ1-6, with TRBD1 matching over 11 bases. The J segment lost 4 bases and the V segment lost 4 bases, leaving 6 bases of the junction unmatched. The CDR3 covers 17 residues. The V gene's germline CDR1 is LGHNA and CDR2 YNFKEQ. The CDR3 DNA reads as TGTGCCAGCAGCCGCGTCCGGGACAGGGGGTATAATTCACCCCTCCACTTT. It specifies CASSRVRDRGYNSPLHF.